Following are 21 T cell receptor beta chains from one sample sequenced in a study of blood T cells in healthy people across ages. The use of a sample-barcoded 5' primer and a J-beta primer mix characterized a second PCR of roughly 6 to 11 cycles. TCRdb reprocessed the 5' RACE reads via MiXCR and lists one record per CDR3 protein. The sample consists of over 1,500,000 distinct CDR3 sequences, 40% to 55% of them appearing once. Source material: blood. The source is a woman aged 40-49 years in good health.

This clonotype came up once. The chain is built from TRBV11-2 and TRBJ2-3; D ambiguous. Germline values: CDR1 SGHAT, CDR2 FQNNGV. The V end lost 3 bases, the J end lost 6 bases, and 13 bases lay between the germline ends. This CDR3 comprises 14 residues. The CDR3 sequence: CASSLVDHPDTQYF. The CDR3 region has the DNA TGTGCCAGCAGCTTGGTAGACCACCCGGATACGCAGTATTTT. The whole variable domain, filled in from reference TRBV11-2 and TRBJ2-3, reads EAGVAQSPRYKIIEKRQSVAFWCNPISGHATLYWYQQILGQGPKLLIQFQNNGVVDDSQLPKDRFSAERLKGVDSTLKIQPAKLEDSAVYLCASSLVDHPDTQYFGPGTRLTVL.

This clonotype was seen a few times. This chain uses TRBV5-1 with TRBJ2-3; D is possibly TRBD2 (5 bases). This CDR3 has 15 amino acids. The V gene lost 0 bases and the J gene lost 4 bases, with 12 bases spanning the gap. In germline, CDR1 is SGHRS, CDR2 YFSETQ. In DNA form, the CDR3 reads TGCGCCAGCAGCTTGGGTGGTAGCGAAGCAGATACGCAGTATTTT. It encodes CASSLGGSEADTQYF.

V gene TRBV28 combines with J gene TRBJ2-5; D not certain. V was cut by 8 bases and J by 2 bases, with 15 bases left in between. Germline assignment: CDR1 MDHEN and CDR2 SYDVKM. The CDR3 consists of 14 residues. In nucleotides, the CDR3 is TGTGCCAGCGAAGGCCACAGTACACAAGAGACCCAGTACTTC. This translates into CASEGHSTQETQYF.

V and J are TRBV6-5 and TRBJ1-2, with 7 bases aligning to TRBD1. There are 13 residues in the CDR3. The junction had 8 bases not matched to a gene; V was cut back by 6 bases and J by 7 bases. Germline lookup yields CDR1 MNHEY and CDR2 SVGAGI. In DNA form, the CDR3 reads TGTGCCAGCAGCCAGGGACAGAACAGTGGCTACACCTTC. Its protein is CASSQGQNSGYTF.

The table lists this clonotype with a few counts. The chain combines TRBV7-2 with TRBJ2-5; no firm D call. The V gene lost 2 bases and the J gene lost 10 bases, with 20 bases spanning the gap. This CDR3 comprises 15 residues. The V gene's germline CDR1 is SGHTA and CDR2 FQGNSA. CDR3 bases: TGTGCCAGCAGCTTATCTGGCGTATATGTCTCGGGCCAGTACTTC. As protein: CASSLSGVYVSGQYF. Together with reference TRBV7-2 and TRBJ2-5, the CDR3 gives the full variable domain: GAGVSQSPSNKVTEKGKDVELRCDPISGHTALYWYRQSLGQGLEFLIYFQGNSAPDKSGLPSDRFSAERTGGSVSTLTIQRTQQEDSAVYLCASSLSGVYVSGQYFGPGTRLLVL.

A remark on this clonotype: A much larger clonotype is one base distant, so this may be a read error. The chain links TRBV7-2 to TRBJ1-1, with D unresolved. The V gene's germline CDR1 is SGHTA and CDR2 FQGNSA. V was cut by 2 bases and J by 3 bases, with 4 bases left in between. There are 12 residues in the CDR3. The CDR3 spells CASSLWDTEAFF. The CDR3 region has the DNA TGTGCCAGCAGCTTATGGGACACTGAAGCTTTCTTT.

The chain is built from TRBV7-2 and TRBJ2-5; 13 nucleotides match TRBD2. V lost 4 bases and J lost 5; bases outside the gene matches: 16. Germline loops: CDR1 SGHTA, CDR2 FQGNSA. The CDR3 is made up of 19 amino acids. The CDR3 DNA follows: TGTGCCAGCAGCTCCTACACCCGGACTAGCGGGGGCACCAGGGAGACCCAGTACTTC. Its translation: CASSSYTRTSGGTRETQYF.

This clonotype was seen a handful of times. The CDR3 sequence is CASSRRDSFSYEQYF. The CDR3 DNA sequence: TGTGCCAGCAGTAGACGGGACAGCTTCTCCTACGAGCAGTACTTC. The chain joins TRBV6-2 or TRBV6-3 to TRBJ2-7; 7 positions match TRBD1. With 5 bases clipped from V and 0 bases from J, the junction kept 7 bases outside the gene matches. The germline V gene has CDR1 MNHEY and CDR2 SVGEGT. The CDR3 sequence is 15 residues long.

This clonotype turned up a few times. V usage is TRBV15 and J usage is TRBJ1-1; D remains ambiguous. V was pared by 5 bases and J by 1 base, with 8 bases between. The CDR3 length is 13 residues. Germline loops: CDR1 LNHNV, CDR2 YYDKDF (reference sequence). The CDR3 loop is CATSVSPNTEAFF. In nucleotides, the CDR3 is TGTGCCACCAGCGTTTCGCCGAACACTGAAGCTTTCTTT.

The chain couples TRBV7-2 to TRBJ2-3, with 8 bases aligning to TRBD2. V lost 5 bases, J lost 10 bases, and 5 bases stayed unmatched. The CDR3 contains 12 residues. Germline CDR1 is SGHTA and CDR2 is FQGNSA. Here the CDR3 reads CASSHSGASQYF. The CDR3 DNA follows: TGTGCCAGCAGCCATAGCGGGGCATCGCAGTATTTT.

V and J are TRBV7-2 and TRBJ1-2, with D possibly matching TRBD1 (6 bases). CDR3 size: 17 residues. Trimming stripped 4 bases from V and 1 base from J, with 19 bases between. Germline V gene data show CDR1 as SGHTA and CDR2 as FQGNSA. This chain's CDR3 is CASSSGGGVFGNYGYTF. The CDR3 DNA sequence: TGTGCCAGCAGCTCCGGGGGCGGGGTCTTTGGTAACTATGGCTACACCTTC.

DNA of the CDR3: TGTGCCAGCGGCTATCTACCTCTAGCGGGGGGACTGTACCAAGAGACCCAGTACTTC. Its translation: CASGYLPLAGGLYQETQYF. The J gene is TRBJ2-5, the V gene TRBV27; 11 nucleotides align to TRBD2. The junction had 17 bases not matched to a gene; V was cut back by 8 bases and J by 0 bases. The CDR3 length is 19 residues. Germline V gives CDR1 MNHEY, CDR2 SMNVEV (reference sequence).

The J gene is TRBJ2-3, the V gene TRBV29-1; D gene ambiguous. Trimming removed 3 bases at V and 2 bases at J, with 6 bases between. The CDR3 sequence is 12 residues long. Germline loops: CDR1 SQVTM, CDR2 ANQGSEA. CDR3 loop: CSVEENTDTQYF. The CDR3 DNA reads TGCAGCGTTGAGGAGAACACAGATACGCAGTATTTT.

This clonotype has a handful of counts. The rearrangement links TRBV4-2 to TRBJ2-4; D is perhaps TRBD1 (6 bases). This CDR3 is built from 15 residues. Trimming took 0 bases from V and 7 from J, leaving 13 bases between them. From germline, CDR1 is LGHNA and CDR2 YNFKEQ. CDR3 DNA: TGTGCCAGCAGCCAAGAGGATGGGGGCGCCAACATTCAGTACTTC. Encoded protein: CASSQEDGGANIQYF.

V usage is TRBV21-1 and J usage is TRBJ2-1; the table assigns TRBD2, which was not confirmed against the DNA. TRBV21-1 is a listed pseudogene. The CDR3 contains 20 residues. In DNA, the CDR3 is TGTGCCAGCAGCAAAGAGGGGACTAGCGGGGAATATTCCTCCTACAATGAGCAGTTCTTC. Translating it yields CASSKEGTSGEYSSYNEQFF.

The rearrangement joins TRBV3-1 to TRBJ2-4, with TRBD1 matching 9 bases. Germline CDR1 LGHDT, CDR2 YNNKEL (reference sequence). This CDR3 comprises 15 residues. Trimming removed 4 bases from V and 6 bases from J; junction bases left unmatched: 7. The CDR3 region has the DNA TGTGCCAGCAGCCCAAGGGGACAGGGAACAAACATTCAGTACTTC. It translates to CASSPRGQGTNIQYF.

This clonotype was seen more than once but under ten times. The CDR3 region is CSVPRTDTNYGYTF. The CDR3 DNA reads as TGCAGCGTGCCTCGGACAGACACTAACTATGGCTACACCTTC. The V call is TRBV29-1, the J call TRBJ1-2; D might be TRBD1 (6 bases). Trimming removed 6 bases from V and 0 bases from J, with 14 bases in between. This CDR3 contains 14 residues. Per germline, CDR1 SQVTM and CDR2 ANQGSEA.

This clonotype was picked up a small number of times. V and J are TRBV12-5 and TRBJ2-3; TRBD1 aligns across 11 bases. The V gene's germline CDR1 is LGHNT and CDR2 FRNRAP. The junction had 5 bases not matched to a gene; V was cut back by 5 bases and J by 1 base. CDR3 size: 16 residues. CDR3: CASGPWTGGGTDTQYF. In DNA form, the CDR3 reads TGTGCTAGTGGTCCCTGGACAGGGGGCGGCACAGATACGCAGTATTTT.

This clonotype was recorded a few times. V usage is TRBV7-8 and J usage is TRBJ2-7, with D possibly TRBD1 on 6 matching bases. This CDR3 has 15 residues. Germline CDR1 and CDR2: SGHVS and FQNEAQ. Trimming shortened V by 1 base and J by 0 bases, and 10 bases separated the two germline ends. CDR3 in DNA: TGTGCCAGCAGCTTAGGGACAGCGCACTCCTACGAGCAGTACTTC. Translating it yields CASSLGTAHSYEQYF.

With respect to this clonotype: An end of the junction does not agree with germline; a read error may underlie this. The chain uses TRBV9 and TRBJ2-5; the match to TRBD1 covers 7 bases. There are 16 residues in the CDR3. Germline V lookup: CDR1 SGDLS, CDR2 YYNGEE. The CDR3 reads CANSVGEGAFQETQYF. The CDR3 region has the DNA TGTGCCAACAGCGTAGGTGAGGGGGCCTTTCAAGAGACCCAGTACTTC. Full variable domain (missing parts from reference TRBV9 and TRBJ2-5): DSGVTQTPKHLITATGQRVTLRCSPRSGDLSVYWYQQSLDQGLQFLIQYYNGEERAKGNILERFSAQQFPDLHSELNLSSLELGDSALYFCANSVGEGAFQETQYFGPGTRLLVL.

This clonotype came up a few times. The chain recombines TRBV29-1 with TRBJ2-4; D gene uncertain. TRBJ2-7 explains the end of the DNA better; the J call may be wrong. The V gene's germline CDR1 is SQVTM and CDR2 ANQGSEA. The CDR3 sequence is 16 residues long. This CDR3 is CSVEGRSDRRSYEQYF. CDR3 bases: TGCAGCGTTGAAGGCCGGTCCGACCGACGCTCCTACGAGCAGTACTTC.